The 28 T cell receptor beta chains reported below all come from one sample, sequenced in a study of CD8 T cells in Susac syndrome. Reverse transcription used 0.5 to 1 ug RNA and random hexamers. From the immunoSEQ multiplex PCR reads, TCRdb called clonotypes with MiXCR, one entry per CDR3 protein. The sample lists 100,000 to 150,000 distinct CDR3 sequences, over 85% seen once, with roughly 0.32% in the top ten. Sequenced input: CD8+ T cells from PBMCs. The receptors were sampled from a human donor with multiple sclerosis.

This clonotype has only a few counts. The gene calls are TRBV7-6 and TRBJ2-1, with D hard to call. CDR1 SGHVS and CDR2 FNYEAQ come from the germline V gene. This CDR3 comprises 13 residues. V lost 4 bases, J lost 0 bases, and 4 bases lay in between. The CDR3: CASSSSSYNEQFF. CDR3 DNA: TGTGCCAGCAGCTCGAGCTCCTACAATGAGCAGTTCTTC.

The chain combines TRBV6-1 with TRBJ2-7; the D is unclear. CDR1 MNHNS and CDR2 SASEGT come from the germline V gene. The length of the CDR3 is 17 residues. Deletions cut 2 bases from V and 4 bases from J, with 21 bases between. CDR3 in amino acids: CASSEPLGRPLEYEQYF. In nucleotides, the CDR3 is TGTGCCAGCAGTGAACCACTGGGCAGACCTCTGGAGTACGAGCAGTACTTC.

The V and J genes are TRBV7-9 and TRBJ2-7, with 15 bases aligning to TRBD2. Germline assignment: CDR1 SEHNR and CDR2 FQNEAQ (reference sequence). Unmatched junction bases numbered 2, after V lost 1 base and J lost 1 base. CDR3 length equals 17 residues. This chain's CDR3 is CASSLVGLAGGSYEQYF. CDR3 bases: TGTGCCAGCAGCTTAGTTGGACTAGCGGGGGGGTCCTACGAGCAGTACTTC.

V gene TRBV7-9 combines with J gene TRBJ1-2, with D perhaps matching TRBD1 (6 bases). Per the germline V gene, CDR1 is SEHNR and CDR2 is FQNEAQ (reference sequence). V lost 1 base and J lost 7, with 13 bases in between. The CDR3 length is 14 residues. Here the CDR3 reads CASSLDAGAGGYTF. CDR3 nucleotides: TGTGCCAGCAGCTTAGATGCAGGGGCAGGTGGCTACACCTTC.

V is TRBV3-1 and J is TRBJ2-7; D unresolved. Germline V gene data show CDR1 as LGHDT and CDR2 as YNNKEL (reference sequence). There are 13 residues in the CDR3. V lost 3 bases to trimming and J lost 3 bases, with 9 bases between them. In DNA, the CDR3 is TGTGCCAGCAGCCATACACCAGGCTACGAGCAGTACGTC. As protein: CASSHTPGYEQYV.

This rearrangement joins TRBV6-5 to TRBJ1-6; TRBD1 matches 7 bases. The V gene end was trimmed by 3 bases and the J gene end by 0 bases; junction bases not matched to a gene: 11. CDR3 length: 19 residues. Germline-derived CDR1 and CDR2 are MNHEY and SVGAGI. The CDR3 spells CASSYRPGTDVSYNSPLHF. CDR3 coding DNA: TGTGCCAGCAGTTATCGTCCCGGGACAGACGTCTCCTATAATTCACCCCTCCACTTT.

The chain recombines TRBV12-3 or TRBV12-4 with TRBJ2-7; weak D call: TRBD1 (5 bases). Trimming took 7 bases from V and 3 from J, leaving 10 bases between them. The CDR3 is made up of 12 amino acids. This CDR3 reads CASTDRYYEQYF. CDR3 coding DNA: TGTGCCAGCACCGACAGATACTACGAGCAGTACTTC.

The V gene is TRBV2, the J gene TRBJ1-5, with D unclear. CDR3 length: 15 amino acids. Germline values: CDR1 SNHLY, CDR2 FYNNEI. V was cut by 4 bases and J by 3 bases, with 13 bases left in between. The DNA for the CDR3 is TGTGCCAGCAGTGCTGGATCCGTATACAATCAGCCCCAGCATTTT. Residues: CASSAGSVYNQPQHF.

The chain employs TRBV11-2 and TRBJ2-5, with no clear D. The V and J ends lost 4 bases and 12 bases respectively, with 15 bases between them. This CDR3 contains 12 residues. Germline CDR1 and CDR2: SGHAT and FQNNGV. Here the CDR3 DNA reads TGTGCCAGCAGCTCCTCATATAGCCAAAAGTACTTC. Encoded protein: CASSSSYSQKYF.

The rearrangement joins TRBV6-5 to TRBJ1-5, with D unresolved. The ends were cut back, 2 bases at V and 4 bases at J, with 9 bases in the middle. The germline CDR1 and CDR2 sequences are MNHEY and SVGAGI. The CDR3 sequence is 14 residues long. The CDR3 loop reads CASSYRRENQPQHF. The CDR3 region has the DNA TGTGCCAGCAGTTACAGACGGGAGAATCAGCCCCAGCATTTT.

J is TRBJ2-5 and V is TRBV27; no clear D. The CDR3 covers 14 residues. V lost 6 bases and J 0 bases, leaving 11 bases between the germline ends. Germline loops: CDR1 MNHEY, CDR2 SMNVEV (reference sequence). The chain's CDR3 is CASRGQSYQETQYF. The CDR3 nucleotides are TGTGCCAGCAGAGGGCAGAGCTACCAAGAGACCCAGTACTTC.

The CDR3 loop reads CASSIDGGTEAFF. DNA for the CDR3: TGTGCCAGTAGTATAGACGGAGGAACTGAAGCTTTCTTT. This chain connects TRBV19 to TRBJ1-1; D unclear. The length of the CDR3 is 13 residues. Trimming took 0 bases from V and 5 from J, leaving 7 bases between them. Germline CDR1 is LNHDA and CDR2 is SQIVND (reference sequence).

The chain uses TRBV28 and TRBJ2-1; the match to TRBD2 covers 7 bases. V lost 10 bases and J lost 0; bases outside the gene matches: 9. CDR3 length equals 15 residues. In germline, CDR1 is MDHEN, CDR2 SYDVKM. The CDR3 sequence is CATRGVDYSYNEQFF. The DNA of the CDR3 is TGTGCCACCCGGGGGGTGGACTACTCCTACAATGAGCAGTTCTTC.

The genes are TRBV7-8 and TRBJ1-1; no firm D call. Deletions cut 0 bases from V and 7 bases from J, with 9 bases between. There are 13 residues in the CDR3. Germline V gene data show CDR1 as SGHVS and CDR2 as FQNEAQ. The CDR3 reads CASSLASGREAFF. The CDR3 DNA reads as TGTGCCAGCAGCTTAGCCTCGGGTCGTGAAGCTTTCTTT.

This rearrangement joins TRBV20-1 to TRBJ2-1; 12 bases match TRBD2. The germline CDR1 and CDR2 sequences are DFQATT and SNEGSKA (reference sequence). V gave up 0 bases and J gave up 9 bases; unmatched junction bases: 6. The CDR3 is 15 residues long. The CDR3 DNA reads as TGCAGTGCTAGAGATCTACTAGCGGGAGGTGGTGAGCAGTTCTTC. The encoded protein is CSARDLLAGGGEQFF.

V and J are TRBV27 and TRBJ2-1; the D call may be TRBD1 or TRBD2 (5 bases each). V lost 3 bases to trimming and J lost 4 bases, with 13 bases between them. Germline values: CDR1 MNHEY, CDR2 SMNVEV (reference sequence). This CDR3 has 15 residues. This CDR3 is CASSLPQGRYNEQFF. The CDR3, as DNA: TGTGCCAGCAGTTTGCCCCAGGGACGGTACAATGAGCAGTTCTTC.

This rearrangement joins TRBV9 to TRBJ2-3, with D hard to call. CDR3 length equals 13 residues. V was cut by 0 bases and J by 9 bases, with 11 bases left in between. CDR1 is SGDLS and CDR2 is YYNGEE in the germline V gene. CDR3 sequence: CASSVDRLETQYF. The CDR3 nucleotides are TGTGCCAGCAGCGTAGATAGGCTCGAGACGCAGTATTTT. The entire variable domain, with the rest obtained from reference TRBV9 and TRBJ2-3, is as follows: DSGVTQTPKHLITATGQRVTLRCSPRSGDLSVYWYQQSLDQGLQFLIQYYNGEERAKGNILERFSAQQFPDLHSELNLSSLELGDSALYFCASSVDRLETQYFGPGTRLTVL.

The rearrangement joins TRBV20-1 to TRBJ2-3; D unclear. CDR3 length: 16 amino acids. Germline V gene sequence: CDR1 DFQATT, CDR2 SNEGSKA (reference sequence). V gave up 0 bases and J gave up 0 bases, with 13 bases separating them. The CDR3 region is CSARDTRSASTDTQYF. CDR3 in DNA: TGCAGTGCTAGAGATACCCGGAGCGCGAGCACAGATACGCAGTATTTT.

The genes are TRBV28 and TRBJ1-5; 11 positions match TRBD1. V lost 3 bases to trimming and J lost 6 bases; unmatched junction nucleotides: 10. Looked up from germline, CDR1 is MDHEN and CDR2 is SYDVKM. The length of the CDR3 is 17 residues. Here the CDR3 DNA reads TGTGCCAGCAGTTTGGGGAGCGGACAGGGGGCGCGTCAGCCCCAGCATTTT. It codes for CASSLGSGQGARQPQHF.

The chain carries TRBV20-1 and TRBJ2-5; TRBD2 agrees at 9 bases. Trimming removed 0 bases from V and 5 bases from J; junction bases left unmatched: 1. Germline V gene lookup returns CDR1 DFQATT and CDR2 SNEGSKA (reference sequence). The CDR3 totals 13 residues. As DNA, the CDR3 is TGCAGTGCTAGAGATAGCGGGAGTGAGACCCAGTACTTC. It yields the protein CSARDSGSETQYF.

The chain joins TRBV23-1 to TRBJ2-7; no clear D gene. TRBV23-1 is labeled an ORF, and its function is uncertain. V was shortened by 2 bases and J by 2 bases, with 4 bases between the two germline ends. This CDR3 has 12 residues. The chain's CDR3 is CASSQGPYEQYV. The CDR3 DNA reads as TGCGCCAGCAGTCAAGGACCCTACGAGCAGTACGTC.

The chain employs TRBV9 and TRBJ2-6, with D possibly called TRBD1 or TRBD2 (5 bases each). Trimming left V 0 bases short and J 1 base short, with 20 bases between. This CDR3 has 20 residues. CDR1 is SGDLS and CDR2 is YYNGEE in the germline V gene. The CDR3: CASSVALAGTQSSGANVLTF. In DNA, the CDR3 is TGTGCCAGCAGCGTAGCCCTCGCCGGGACCCAATCTTCTGGGGCCAACGTCCTGACTTTC.

This clonotype was seen once. The V call is TRBV27, the J call TRBJ2-3; 10 positions agree with TRBD1. CDR1 and CDR2 (germline): MNHEY, SMNVEV (reference sequence). The CDR3 totals 16 residues. V shed 8 bases and J 2 bases; nucleotides not matched to a gene: 10. The CDR3 sequence: CASGTGVLIFTDTQYF. The CDR3 DNA follows: TGTGCCAGCGGGACAGGGGTCCTCATTTTCACAGATACGCAGTATTTT.

V gene TRBV12-3 or TRBV12-4 combines with J gene TRBJ2-4; 13 bases fit TRBD2. Losses at the gene ends were 7 bases for V and 3 bases for J; bases not matched to a gene: 12. The length of the CDR3 is 18 residues. CDR3 protein: CASTPTSGRIMVKNIQYF. CDR3 nucleotides: TGTGCCAGCACCCCGACTAGCGGGAGGATCATGGTCAAAAACATTCAGTACTTC.

The chain employs TRBV4-1 and TRBJ2-3; D might be TRBD2 (5 bases). Trimming shortened V by 4 bases and J by 1 base, and 18 bases separated the two germline ends. CDR1 and CDR2 (germline): MGHRA, YSYEKL. The length of the CDR3 is 17 residues. In nucleotides, the CDR3 is TGCGCCAGCAGCCCTAAGGACTTGGCACGGGGCACAGATACGCAGTATTTT. It encodes CASSPKDLARGTDTQYF.

The chain carries TRBV7-9 and TRBJ1-2; 8 positions match TRBD1. Losses at the gene ends were 5 bases for V and 2 bases for J; bases not matched to a gene: 7. CDR3 length: 15 residues. Germline V gene sequence: CDR1 SEHNR, CDR2 FQNEAQ (reference sequence). Here the CDR3 reads CASSISGTGNYGYTF. DNA of the CDR3: TGTGCCAGCAGCATATCCGGGACAGGCAACTATGGCTACACCTTC. The full variable domain, its missing parts supplied by reference TRBV7-9 and TRBJ1-2, is DTGVSQNPRHKITKRGQNVTFRCDPISEHNRLYWYRQTLGQGPEFLTYFQNEAQLEKSRLLSDRFSAERPKGSFSTLEIQRTEQGDSAMYLCASSISGTGNYGYTFGSGTRLTVV.

V and J are TRBV27 and TRBJ2-1; D possibly corresponds to TRBD1 (6 bases). From germline, CDR1 is MNHEY and CDR2 SMNVEV (reference sequence). The germline V and J ends were trimmed by 5 bases and 7 bases, with 18 bases remaining between them. There are 15 residues in the CDR3. The CDR3, as DNA: TGTGCCAGCAGTGTCACCGGGACACCACGGAATGAGCAGTTCTTC. This codes for CASSVTGTPRNEQFF.

The chain combines TRBV28 with TRBJ2-1, with 8 bases that match TRBD1. Germline V gene lookup returns CDR1 MDHEN and CDR2 SYDVKM. Losses at the gene ends were 6 bases for V and 2 bases for J; bases not matched to a gene: 6. The CDR3 covers 15 residues. The CDR3 region is CASSLDREPYNEQFF. CDR3 DNA: TGTGCCAGCAGCCTGGACAGGGAACCCTACAATGAGCAGTTCTTC.